Listed here are 25 T cell receptor beta chains from one sample, sequenced in a study of T-cell reconstitution after alpha-beta-depleted transplantation in children. The authors prepared the TCRbeta library with unique molecular identifiers. TCRdb reanalysed the PCR reads using MiXCR and keeps one entry per CDR3 protein. Of some 200,000 distinct CDR3 sequences listed, about 11% were seen once; the top ten hold 28%. Sequenced here: PBMCs, sampled before TCRalphabeta/CD19-depleted stem cell transplant. The receptors stem from a child younger than two with acute myeloid leukemia, due to receive a stem cell transplant.

Ten or more counts support this clonotype. The chain employs TRBV3-1 and TRBJ2-1; D not certain. V lost 3 bases to trimming and J lost 3 bases, with 15 bases between them. CDR3 length: 16 residues. From germline, CDR1 is LGHDT and CDR2 YNNKEL (reference sequence). DNA for the CDR3: TGTGCCAGCAGCCACCTAATGTCCTCAAGCTACAATGAGCAGTTCTTC. The encoded protein is CASSHLMSSSYNEQFF.

This clonotype has only one observation. V and J are TRBV2 and TRBJ2-4, with D maybe TRBD1 (5 bases). The CDR3 length is 13 residues. Germline CDR1 and CDR2: SNHLY and FYNNEI. Trimming cost V 3 bases and J 4 bases, with 7 bases left between them. The CDR3 sequence: CASSDDSKNIQYF. The CDR3 nucleotides read TGTGCCAGCAGTGACGACAGTAAAAACATTCAGTACTTC.

J is TRBJ2-7 and V is TRBV14, with D maybe TRBD2 (6 bases). The CDR3 sequence is 16 residues long. Germline lookup yields CDR1 SGHDN and CDR2 FVKESK. V shed 4 bases and J shed 1 base, with 17 bases lying between them. The CDR3 loop reads CASSRTGEQRSYEQYF. The CDR3 DNA reads TGTGCCAGCAGCCGAACGGGGGAGCAGCGATCCTACGAGCAGTACTTC.

This clonotype was observed many times. The V gene is TRBV14, the J gene TRBJ2-7, with TRBD2 matching over 7 bases. Germline V gene lookup returns CDR1 SGHDN and CDR2 FVKESK. The CDR3 length is 13 residues. V lost 6 bases, J lost 4 bases, and 6 bases stayed unmatched. DNA for the CDR3: TGTGCCAGCAGTATCGCGGGAGTGTACGAGCAGTACTTC. Its translation: CASSIAGVYEQYF.

There are many counts of this clonotype. This rearrangement joins TRBV10-3 to TRBJ2-3; 9 bases align to TRBD2. Trimming removed 6 bases from V and 6 bases from J; junction bases left unmatched: 10. The CDR3 extends over 15 amino acids. Germline values: CDR1 ENHRY, CDR2 SYGVKD. CDR3 in DNA: TGTGCCATCAGAGATGGCAGCGGGAGGATTGATACGCAGTATTTT. Residues: CAIRDGSGRIDTQYF.

This clonotype was observed a few times. V and J are TRBV28 and TRBJ2-2; 10 nucleotides match TRBD1. Looked up from germline, CDR1 is MDHEN and CDR2 is SYDVKM. There are 16 residues in the CDR3. The ends lost 7 bases at V and 3 bases at J; junction bases unmatched: 8. The CDR3 sequence: CASNSRDRGDTGELFF. The CDR3, as DNA: TGTGCCAGCAACTCCCGGGACAGGGGTGACACCGGGGAGCTGTTTTTT.

This clonotype was counted at least ten times. V usage is TRBV12-3 or TRBV12-4 and J usage is TRBJ2-3; D may match TRBD1 or TRBD2 (5 bases each). This CDR3 is built from 13 residues. The V end lost 3 bases, the J end lost 5 bases, and 9 bases lay between the germline ends. DNA for the CDR3: TGTGCCAGCAGTTTTGAGGGGAAAGATACGCAGTATTTT. This sequence encodes CASSFEGKDTQYF.

The table lists this clonotype with a few counts. The CDR3 loop is CASSPRPGQIYNEQFF. The CDR3 DNA follows: TGTGCCAGCAGCCCCCGACCCGGACAGATCTACAATGAGCAGTTCTTC. The genes are TRBV7-9 and TRBJ2-1; TRBD1 might be the D (6 bases). The germline V gene encodes CDR1 SEHNR and CDR2 FQNEAQ (reference sequence). The CDR3 runs 16 residues. Deletions cut 5 bases from V and 3 bases from J, with 17 bases between.

This clonotype was seen at least ten times. V is TRBV2 and J is TRBJ1-6, with 10 bases lining up with TRBD1. Germline V gene lookup returns CDR1 SNHLY and CDR2 FYNNEI. Trimming took 6 bases from V and 4 from J; bases not matched to a gene: 9. The CDR3 sequence is 17 residues long. In DNA, the CDR3 is TGTGCCAGCAGGCCCTCCGGGACAGGGGTATATAATTCACCCCTCCACTTT. Its protein product is CASRPSGTGVYNSPLHF.

Turning to this clonotype: Germline and junction disagree at one end, which may indicate a read error. The chain is built from TRBV6-1 and TRBJ1-1; D ambiguous. The CDR3 loop spans 11 amino acids. Germline CDR1 and CDR2: MNHNS and SASEGT. CDR3: CASRGNTETFF. DNA of the CDR3: TGTGCCAGCAGGGGGAACACTGAAACTTTCTTT.

This clonotype was seen at least ten times. The rearrangement joins TRBV6-5 to TRBJ2-7, with D maybe TRBD1 (6 bases). This CDR3 is 11 amino acids long. The V end was cut by 7 bases, the J end by 3 bases, with 7 bases between. From germline, CDR1 is MNHEY and CDR2 SVGAGI. The CDR3 here is CASMDSYEQYF. The DNA of the CDR3 is TGTGCCAGCATGGACAGCTACGAGCAGTACTTC.

The sample holds many counts of this clonotype. The rearrangement links TRBV5-1 to TRBJ2-4; 15 nucleotides align to TRBD2. The CDR3 contains 20 residues. V lost 5 bases to trimming and J lost 1 base; unmatched junction nucleotides: 13. Germline CDR1 reads SGHRS; CDR2 reads YFSETQ. As DNA, the CDR3 is TGCGCCAGCAGGGTCGGACTAGCGGGAGGGTTAAAGGGGGCCAAAAACATTCAGTACTTC. Protein sequence: CASRVGLAGGLKGAKNIQYF.

This clonotype was recorded many times. The DNA of the CDR3 is TGTGCCAGCAGTTTCTCGCAGGGCGAGCAGTACTTC. Encoded protein: CASSFSQGEQYF. V is TRBV12-3 or TRBV12-4 and J is TRBJ2-7; tentative D call: TRBD1 (5 bases). V was trimmed by 3 bases and J by 6 bases, leaving 9 bases between them. CDR3 size: 12 residues.

This clonotype was observed many times. The chain recombines TRBV5-1 with TRBJ2-1; 7 nucleotides agree with TRBD2. CDR1 SGHRS and CDR2 YFSETQ come from the germline V gene. After removal of 1 base from V and 7 bases from J, the junction contained 14 bases not matched to a gene. This CDR3 contains 17 residues. CDR3 coding DNA: TGCGCCAGCAGCTTGTTGGTGGGGGGAGGGCGTTATAATGAGCAGTTCTTC. This sequence encodes CASSLLVGGGRYNEQFF.

This clonotype showed up many times. This chain links TRBV6-1 with TRBJ2-1; D could derive from TRBD1 or TRBD2 (5 bases each). Trimming removed 5 bases from V and 3 bases from J, with 11 bases in between. The CDR3 has 14 amino acids. Per germline, CDR1 MNHNS and CDR2 SASEGT. In DNA, the CDR3 is TGTGCCAGCAGTAGGGACGGCTACTACAATGAGCAGTTCTTC. It specifies CASSRDGYYNEQFF.

This clonotype was recorded a few times. The rearrangement uses TRBV6-2 or TRBV6-3 and TRBJ2-2, with D maybe TRBD2 (5 bases). V lost 3 bases to trimming and J lost 7 bases, with 15 bases between them. This CDR3 contains 15 residues. CDR1 MNHEY and CDR2 SVGEGT come from the germline V gene. In DNA form, the CDR3 reads TGTGCCAGCAGTTATGTGCGGGCGGCTTTCGGGGAGCTGTTTTTT. The encoded protein is CASSYVRAAFGELFF.

This clonotype was observed at least ten times. The J gene is TRBJ2-1, the V gene TRBV18, with a possible D match to TRBD2 (5 bases). V was cut by 3 bases and J by 0 bases, with 12 bases left in between. The CDR3 spans 16 residues. Germline CDR1 reads KGHSH; CDR2 reads LQKENI. Here the CDR3 DNA reads TGTGCCAGCTCACCCTCGACGGGGAGCTCCTACAATGAGCAGTTCTTC. Translated: CASSPSTGSSYNEQFF.

In this sample, this clonotype turned up many times. The chain carries TRBV12-3 or TRBV12-4 and TRBJ1-2; D uncertain. The germline V and J ends were trimmed by 4 bases and 8 bases, with 14 bases remaining between them. The CDR3 spans 13 residues. As DNA, the CDR3 is TGTGCCAGCAGTTGGCTCACTAATGGAGGCTACACCTTC. This translates into CASSWLTNGGYTF.

This clonotype was detected many times. The chain couples TRBV7-3 to TRBJ2-1; weak D call: TRBD1 (6 bases). The CDR3 contains 15 residues. Germline lookup yields CDR1 SGHTA and CDR2 FQGTGA. V was clipped by 4 bases and J by 6 bases, with 16 bases between them. CDR3 region: CASSSFVEGGNEQFF. The CDR3 DNA follows: TGTGCCAGCAGCTCCTTCGTGGAAGGGGGCAATGAGCAGTTCTTC.

This clonotype was seen many times. V gene TRBV5-1 combines with J gene TRBJ2-3, with D hard to call. The length of the CDR3 is 14 residues. Germline loops: CDR1 SGHRS, CDR2 YFSETQ. Trimming removed 0 bases from V and 7 bases from J, with 12 bases in between. The DNA of the CDR3 is TGCGCCAGCAGCTTGGAGGCCCGGCAATATACGCAGTATTTT. Amino acids: CASSLEARQYTQYF.

There are many counts of this clonotype. The CDR3 DNA follows: TGTGCCAGCAGCTCAAGAATCTCTGGGGCCAACGTCCTGACTTTC. Translating gives CASSSRISGANVLTF. The chain couples TRBV12-3 or TRBV12-4 to TRBJ2-6; D call uncertain. V lost 6 bases to trimming and J lost 0 bases, with 9 bases between them. This CDR3 is built from 15 residues.

The chain links TRBV27 to TRBJ2-1, with D unresolved. Germline V gene sequence: CDR1 MNHEY, CDR2 SMNVEV (reference sequence). This CDR3 region has 13 residues. V lost 3 bases and J lost 7, with 10 bases in between. In nucleotides, the CDR3 is TGTGCCAGCAGTTTCTCAGATAGAAATGAGCAGTTCTTC. Translation: CASSFSDRNEQFF.

This clonotype has a count of ten or more. The V and J genes are TRBV29-1 and TRBJ2-1, with D hard to call. Trimming left V 8 bases short and J 0 bases short, with 17 bases between. Germline V gene sequence: CDR1 SQVTM, CDR2 ANQGSEA. CDR3 length equals 15 residues. CDR3 sequence: CSPVRSVSSYNEQFF. The DNA of the CDR3 is TGCAGCCCCGTCCGGTCGGTTAGCTCCTACAATGAGCAGTTCTTC.

This clonotype has at least ten counts. This chain links TRBV15 with TRBJ2-5, with a tentative D call TRBD2 (7 bases). V dropped 3 bases and J dropped 5 bases, with 19 bases sitting between them. The CDR3 consists of 16 residues. Germline-derived CDR1 and CDR2 are LNHNV and YYDKDF (reference sequence). CDR3 nucleotides: TGTGCCACCAGCAGGGGAGGGGGGGGCCGTCTGGAGACCCAGTACTTC. Protein: CATSRGGGGRLETQYF. The full variable domain, rest sourced from reference TRBV15 and TRBJ2-5, is DAMVIQNPRYQVTQFGKPVTLSCSQTLNHNVMYWYQQKSSQAPKLLFHYYDKDFNNEADTPDNFQSRRPNTSFCFLDIRSPGLGDTAMYLCATSRGGGGRLETQYFGPGTRLLVL.

This clonotype appeared a few times. V usage is TRBV12-3 or TRBV12-4 and J usage is TRBJ2-3, with 10 bases fitting TRBD1. After removal of 7 bases from V and 7 bases from J, the junction contained 5 bases not matched to a gene. The CDR3 has 13 residues. As DNA, the CDR3 is TGTGCCAGCACTGGGACAGGGGCTTATACGCAGTATTTT. Its protein product is CASTGTGAYTQYF.